A selection of T cell receptor beta chains follows, all from one sample in a study of vaccination and CD4 T cells after COVID-19. Antigens of these TCRs are unknown. TCRdb re-analysed the PCR reads in MiXCR, keeping a single row per CDR3 protein. Among approximately 9,000 distinct CDR3 sequences listed, about 34% were seen once. Material: CD4+ T cells from blood, cultured in vitro. These TCRs come from a human donor in good health. Each CDR3 is given with its conserved first and last residue. The D gene is left open where the match is weak. Size is stated for part of the rows, as once, few or many counts, or as a class when the clone is expanded.

>once|TRBJ2-3|TRBV11-3|NA
TGTGCCAGCAGCTTAGACGTTAGCACAGATACGCAGTATTTT
CASSLDVSTDTQYF
>few|TRBJ2-6|TRBV6-2/TRBV6-3|NA
TGTGCCAGCCGGGGCTCTGGGGCCAACGTCCTGACTTTC
CASRGSGANVLTF
>few|TRBJ2-3|TRBV6-5|TRBD2
TGTGCCAGCAGTTACTCCCGACTAGCGGGAGTCACAGATACGCAGTATTTT
CASSYSRLAGVTDTQYF
>NA|TRBJ2-7|TRBV15|TRBD2
TGTGCCACCAGGGGGGGGGGACTAGTCAACGAGCAGTACTTC
CATRGGGLVNEQYF
>NA|TRBJ2-1|TRBV9|NA
TGTGCCAGCAGCGTAGGATACAATGAGCAGTTCTTC
CASSVGYNEQFF
>NA|TRBJ2-4|TRBV7-3|NA
TGTGCCAGCAGCCCCGCCCAGGGAGGCATTCAGTACTTC
CASSPAQGGIQYF
>NA|TRBJ1-1|TRBV6-4|NA
TGTGCCAGCAGTGAAAGGTTGGGGAGGCCCACTGAAGCTTTCTTT
CASSERLGRPTEAFF
>NA|TRBJ1-1|TRBV6-1|NA
TGTGCCACCAGAGGGGGTGGGGTGATGAACACTGAAGCTTTCTTT
CATRGGGVMNTEAFF
>NA|TRBJ2-3|TRBV6-2/TRBV6-3|NA
TGTGCCAGCAGATTGGACTGGAACACAGATACGCAGTATTTT
CASRLDWNTDTQYF
>few|TRBJ2-7|TRBV2|NA
TGTGCCAGCAGTCTGGGACGGGTAACCTACGAGCAGTACTTC
CASSLGRVTYEQYF
>few|TRBJ1-5|TRBV11-3|NA
TGTGCCAGCAGCTTAGAGGGGTGCGGGTATCAGCCCCAGCATTTT
CASSLEGCGYQPQHF
>NA|TRBJ2-1|TRBV18|TRBD2
TGTGCCAGCTCACCTCCCGGACTAGCGGGAATCAATGAGCAGTTCTTC
CASSPPGLAGINEQFF
>NA|TRBJ1-5|TRBV6-5|NA
TGTGCCAGCAGTTACGTTAGCAGTGATCAGCCCCAGCATTTT
CASSYVSSDQPQHF
>NA|TRBJ2-1|TRBV20-1|NA
TGCAGTGCTAACGAGTGGGGGGAGTCGTCGAATGAGCAGTTCTTC
CSANEWGESSNEQFF
>NA|TRBJ1-4|TRBV7-8|NA
TGTGCCAGCAGCTTAGCGTGGGCGGAAAAACTGTTTTTT
CASSLAWAEKLFF
>NA|TRBJ1-1|TRBV7-9|NA
TGTGCCAGCAGCGCGAGTAAAGACAGTTACACTGAAGCTTTCTTT
CASSASKDSYTEAFF
>few|TRBJ1-1|TRBV28|NA
TGTGCCAGCAGTCCCCCCCAGGGGTGGGTCACTGAAGCTTTCTTT
CASSPPQGWVTEAFF
>NA|TRBJ1-2|TRBV7-8|TRBD1
TGTGCCAGCAGCTTAGACCCAGGGGGTACTGGCTACACCTTC
CASSLDPGGTGYTF
>few|TRBJ1-5|TRBV6-2/TRBV6-3|NA
TGTGCCAGCAGCGACACAACTTGGGGCAATCAGCCCCAGCATTTT
CASSDTTWGNQPQHF
>NA|TRBJ1-2|TRBV6-8|TRBD1
TGTGCCAGCAGTCCAACAGGGGGCGAGTATGGCTACACCTTC
CASSPTGGEYGYTF
>NA|TRBJ2-1|TRBV27|TRBD2
TGTGCCAGCACCGCGACTAGCGCAGACCGTTACAATGAGCAGTTCTTC
CASTATSADRYNEQFF
>few|TRBJ2-5|TRBV7-6|NA
TGTGCCAGCAGCTCAGGATTACAAGAGACCCAGTACTTC
CASSSGLQETQYF
>once|TRBJ2-7|TRBV12-3/TRBV12-4|NA
TGTGCCGGCAGTATGGGGCCAAACTACGAGCAGTACTTC
CAGSMGPNYEQYF
>NA|TRBJ1-3|TRBV4-3|TRBD1
TGCGCCCGCAGCCATCTCCCCCAGCAGAGGGGGCAAAACACCATATATTTT
CARSHLPQQRGQNTIYF
>NA|TRBJ1-2|TRBV29-1|NA
TGCAGCGTGGAACAGGGAGACTTTATTTATGGCTACACCTTC
CSVEQGDFIYGYTF
>NA|TRBJ1-1|TRBV27|TRBD1
TGTGCCAGCAGAAGTTCCGGGGACAGGGAAGCTTTCTTT
CASRSSGDREAFF
>NA|TRBJ1-6|TRBV6-1|NA
TGTGCCAGCAGTCAAACGGGGGATTCACCCCTCCACTTT
CASSQTGDSPLHF
>once|TRBJ2-6|TRBV5-1|NA
TGCGCCAGCAGCTTACAGGCCCAAGGCTCTGGGGCCAACGTCCTGACTTTC
CASSLQAQGSGANVLTF
>NA|TRBJ2-3|TRBV5-6|NA
TGTGCCAGCAGGGGGGGACCAGGGGCTAGCACAGATACGCAGTATTTT
CASRGGPGASTDTQYF
>NA|TRBJ2-5|TRBV2|TRBD2
TGTGCCAGCAGTGACCGGACTAGCGGGGTACAAGAGACCCAGTACTTC
CASSDRTSGVQETQYF
>NA|TRBJ2-7|TRBV18|NA
TGTGCCAGCTCACCAATCCCGGGGAAGGGCGAGCAGTACTTC
CASSPIPGKGEQYF
>NA|TRBJ1-1|TRBV7-9|TRBD1
TGTGCCAGCAGCCCTCAGGGGGTGGGCACTGAAGCTTTCTTT
CASSPQGVGTEAFF
>few|TRBJ1-2|TRBV6-5|NA
TGTGCCAGCAGTTTCGACAGGAGAGAGAGTGGCTACACCTTC
CASSFDRRESGYTF
>NA|TRBJ1-6|TRBV7-2|TRBD1
TGTGCCAGCAGCTGGCGACAGGGGCCTCCAAATTCACCCCTCCACTTT
CASSWRQGPPNSPLHF
>few|TRBJ1-2|TRBV2|NA
TGTGCCAGCAGTGAAAGGGGGGGATTCAACTATGGCTACACCTTC
CASSERGGFNYGYTF
>few|TRBJ2-5|TRBV11-2|NA
TGTGCCAGCACCGCCGTCGGCGGACAAGAGACCCAGTACTTC
CASTAVGGQETQYF
>NA|TRBJ2-5|TRBV4-2|NA
TGTGCCAGCAGCCAAGATCGAGAGACCCAGTACTTC
CASSQDRETQYF
>few|TRBJ2-7|TRBV28|NA
TGTGCCAGCAGTCCGCCCGGGTCCTCCTACGAGCAGTACTTC
CASSPPGSSYEQYF
>once|TRBJ1-1|TRBV28|NA
TGTGCCAGCAGTTTAGGCGAGGATACTGAAGCTTTCTTT
CASSLGEDTEAFF
>NA|TRBJ2-1|TRBV14|TRBD2
TGTGCCAGCAGCCCTCCGGGACTAGCGGGCCGCTCCTACAATGAGCAGTTCTTC
CASSPPGLAGRSYNEQFF
>few|TRBJ2-3|TRBV19|NA
TGTGCCAGTCAGACTAGTCTATTCACAGATACGCAGTATTTT
CASQTSLFTDTQYF
>NA|TRBJ2-3|TRBV10-3|NA
TGTGCCATCAGTGAGGAGGGGTTCACAGATACGCAGTATTTT
CAISEEGFTDTQYF
>few|TRBJ2-7|TRBV20-1|TRBD1
TGCAGTGCTTCCCAGACAGGGTACAACGAGCAGTACTTC
CSASQTGYNEQYF
>once|TRBJ1-2|TRBV12-3/TRBV12-4|NA
TGTGCCAGCAGTTTTGGGAGTCTTAACTATGGCTACACCTTC
CASSFGSLNYGYTF
>NA|TRBJ2-2|TRBV27|NA
TGTGCCAGCAGTTTAAGGGGGAGTGGTCCCGGGGAGCTGTTTTTT
CASSLRGSGPGELFF
>NA|TRBJ2-2|TRBV7-3|TRBD1
TGTGCCAGCAGCCCCCAGCCAGGGGGTGTAACCGGGGAGCTGTTTTTT
CASSPQPGGVTGELFF
>few|TRBJ2-2|TRBV25-1|TRBD2
TGTGCCAGCGCGGGAGTGGGCACCGGGGAGCTGTTTTTT
CASAGVGTGELFF
>NA|TRBJ2-5|TRBV18|TRBD2
TGTGCCAGCTCCCCACCCACGGGGGGAGTTCAGGAGACCCAGTACTTC
CASSPPTGGVQETQYF
>NA|TRBJ2-7|TRBV19|NA
TGTGCCAGTAGACAGGTTGGGACCTACGAGCAGTACTTC
CASRQVGTYEQYF
>NA|TRBJ2-7|TRBV20-1|NA
TGCAGTGAAAGTCTATCTAGCGGAGGGGGGCAGTACTTC
CSESLSSGGGQYF
>NA|TRBJ2-4|TRBV5-1|TRBD2
TGCGCCAGCAGGGATGGACTAGCGGGAGGACCCATCGGGTCAGTGACGGCCAAAAACATTCAGTACTTC
CASRDGLAGGPIGSVTAKNIQYF
>NA|TRBJ2-7|TRBV4-3|NA
TGCGCCAGCAGCCACCAGAACGACCCCTACGAGCAGTACTTC
CASSHQNDPYEQYF
>NA|TRBJ2-7|TRBV20-1|NA
TGCAGTGCCCAGTCAGGGAGCTCCTACGAGCAGTACTTC
CSAQSGSSYEQYF
>NA|TRBJ1-6|TRBV4-1|NA
TGCGCCAGCAGCCAAGATCTGGAGTCACCCCTCCACTTT
CASSQDLESPLHF
>NA|TRBJ2-5|TRBV18|NA
TGTGCCAGCACCATTGTACAGGGCGGCGAGACCCAGTACTTC
CASTIVQGGETQYF